The next 29 T cell receptor beta chains were all read from a single sample in a study of CD8 T cells in ankylosing spondylitis. Findings and limits, study-wide: Made up of eight highly homologous variants, a TCR beta motif appeared characteristic of ankylosing spondylitis blood.

TCRdb recomputed calls from the 5' RACE reads with MiXCR, one row per CDR3 protein. The sample consists of approximately 300,000 distinct CDR3 sequences, 8% of them appearing once. Antigen specificity for these receptors is unknown. Sequencing was carried out using blood, either unsorted or a sorted T cell fraction (not recorded which). The receptors come from a male donor with ankylosing spondylitis.

This clonotype was detected ten times or more. The chain uses TRBV10-3 and TRBJ2-1; TRBD2 matches 13 bases. Germline V gives CDR1 ENHRY, CDR2 SYGVKD. CDR3 size: 17 residues. With V trimmed by 4 bases and J by 4 bases, 7 bases remained unmatched. CDR3 residues: CAISGSGLAGPYNEQFF. The CDR3 DNA reads as TGTGCCATCAGTGGATCGGGACTAGCGGGACCTTACAATGAGCAGTTCTTC.

This clonotype was observed at least ten times. This chain joins TRBV12-3 or TRBV12-4 and TRBJ2-1; perhaps D is TRBD1 or TRBD2 (5 bases each). V was pared by 3 bases and J by 9 bases, with 18 bases between. The CDR3 has 15 residues. The CDR3 sequence is CASSLLLGEGTEQFF. The CDR3 bases are TGTGCCAGCAGTTTGTTGTTGGGTGAGGGGACTGAGCAGTTCTTC.

This clonotype was recorded many times. CDR3 DNA: TGTGCCATCACCGCCTACGCGAACACCGGGGAGCTGTTTTTT. Residues: CAITAYANTGELFF. The chain combines TRBV10-3 with TRBJ2-2; D gene uncertain. The CDR3 covers 14 residues. Germline values: CDR1 ENHRY, CDR2 SYGVKD. The ends were cut back, 7 bases at V and 0 bases at J, with 9 bases in the middle.

This sequence joins TRBV5-1 and TRBJ2-1; 8 bases match TRBD1. The CDR3 runs 13 residues. The J segment lost 6 bases and the V segment lost 3 bases, leaving 2 bases of the junction unmatched. Looked up from germline, CDR1 is SGHRS and CDR2 is YFSETQ. The CDR3 is CASSWTGSNEQFF. The DNA of the CDR3 is TGCGCCAGCAGCTGGACAGGGAGCAATGAGCAGTTCTTC. Variable domain in full (rest from reference TRBV5-1 and TRBJ2-1): KAGVTQTPRYLIKTRGQQVTLSCSPISGHRSVSWYQQTPGQGLQFLFEYFSETQRNKGNFPGRFSGRQFSNSRSEMNVSTLELGDSALYLCASSWTGSNEQFFGPGTRLTVL.

This chain connects TRBV4-1 to TRBJ2-3, with 7 bases identical to TRBD2. Germline lookup yields CDR1 MGHRA and CDR2 YSYEKL. The CDR3 consists of 14 residues. The junction had 1 base not matched to a gene; V was cut back by 4 bases and J by 0 bases. The CDR3: CASSREGSTDTQYF. CDR3 DNA: TGCGCCAGCAGCCGGGAGGGAAGCACAGATACGCAGTATTTT.

Remarks on this clonotype: The junction departs from germline at one end; a sequencing error may be responsible. The CDR3 here is CASSPGTGETGTQYF. The CDR3 nucleotides are TGTGCCAGCTCACCCGGGACAGGGGAGACAGGTACGCAGTATTTT. The chain is built from TRBV18 and TRBJ2-3; 10 bases agree with TRBD1. The CDR3 length is 15 residues. Looked up from germline, CDR1 is KGHSH and CDR2 is LQKENI.

This clonotype was observed a handful of times. The rearrangement links TRBV5-5 to TRBJ2-1; a possible D gene is TRBD2 (5 bases). Germline V gene data show CDR1 as SGHKS and CDR2 as YYEKEE (reference sequence). CDR3 length equals 15 residues. Trimming removed 4 bases at V and 9 bases at J, with 20 bases between. CDR3 nucleotides: TGTGCCAGCAGCAGCCTTCGGGGAGCGCGACTTGAGCAGTTCTTC. Translating it yields CASSSLRGARLEQFF.

The chain carries TRBV19 and TRBJ2-7; TRBD1 matches 9 bases. The germline CDR1 and CDR2 sequences are LNHDA and SQIVND (reference sequence). The trim removed 4 bases at V and 4 bases at J, leaving 2 bases unmatched. The length of the CDR3 is 13 residues. CDR3 sequence reads: CASSRQGEYEQYF. The CDR3 coding sequence is TGTGCCAGTAGTAGACAGGGGGAGTACGAGCAGTACTTC.

There are many counts of this clonotype. V is TRBV6-5 and J is TRBJ2-2; TRBD2 is a possible D gene (6 bases). The CDR3 totals 12 residues. Deletions cut 4 bases from V and 6 bases from J, with 6 bases between. Germline V CDR1 and CDR2: MNHEY, SVGAGI. The CDR3 coding sequence is TGTGCCAGCAGTTGGGGGGCCGGGGAGCTGTTTTTT. Protein sequence: CASSWGAGELFF.

This clonotype occurred many times. The rearrangement joins TRBV9 to TRBJ2-1; the D gene could be TRBD1 or TRBD2 (6 bases each). Trimming shortened V by 2 bases and J by 1 base, and 22 bases separated the two germline ends. Germline V gives CDR1 SGDLS, CDR2 YYNGEE. This CDR3 region has 19 residues. The CDR3 here is CASSVTRGVSGSSYNEQFF. The CDR3 DNA follows: TGTGCCAGCAGCGTCACAAGGGGGGTTTCTGGGTCTTCCTACAATGAGCAGTTCTTC.

This clonotype was seen many times. CDR3 amino acids: CASSLGLGDTYEQYF. In nucleotides, the CDR3 is TGTGCCAGCAGCCTTGGACTAGGCGATACCTACGAGCAGTACTTC. The V call is TRBV7-2, the J call TRBJ2-7, with TRBD2 identical over 7 bases. Germline V gives CDR1 SGHTA, CDR2 FQGNSA. Unmatched junction bases numbered 9, after V lost 5 bases and J lost 2 bases. There are 15 residues in the CDR3.

V is TRBV6-2 or TRBV6-3 and J is TRBJ2-7; 9 bases match TRBD1. Unmatched junction bases numbered 5, after V lost 1 base and J lost 7 bases. This CDR3 comprises 14 residues. Germline CDR1 MNHEY, CDR2 SVGEGT. This chain's CDR3 is CASSYFGTGREQYF. In DNA form, the CDR3 reads TGTGCCAGCAGTTACTTCGGGACAGGGCGGGAGCAGTACTTC.

This clonotype was counted a few times. This chain links TRBV4-2 with TRBJ2-3; 10 bases match TRBD2. The CDR3 has 17 residues. Trimming cost V 0 bases and J 5 bases; bases outside gene matches: 8. Germline V lookup: CDR1 LGHNA, CDR2 YNFKEQ. DNA of the CDR3: TGTGCCAGCAGCCAAGAAGGTCTAGCGGGAGAACTAGATACGCAGTATTTT. This sequence encodes CASSQEGLAGELDTQYF.

In its sample, this clonotype was seen many times. J is TRBJ2-7 and V is TRBV5-1, with TRBD2 as a possible D gene (5 bases). The CDR3 sequence is 14 residues long. The germline CDR1 and CDR2 sequences are SGHRS and YFSETQ. With 3 bases removed from V and 1 base from J, the gap between germline ends came to 11 bases. CDR3 nucleotides: TGCGCCAGCAGCTGGAATGGGGAGTCCTACGAGCAGTACTTC. Protein: CASSWNGESYEQYF.

The chain combines TRBV20-1 with TRBJ2-1, with unresolved D. Germline assignment: CDR1 DFQATT and CDR2 SNEGSKA (reference sequence). CDR3 size: 12 residues. With 3 bases removed from V and 7 bases from J, the gap between germline ends came to 10 bases. For the CDR3, the DNA is TGCAGTGCTAGGATCCTCGCTAATGAGCAGTTCTTC. This translates into CSARILANEQFF.

This clonotype was counted only a few times. The chain carries TRBV5-1 and TRBJ1-6; D possibly corresponds to TRBD1 (5 bases). V lost 4 bases and J lost 6, with 14 bases in between. CDR1 and CDR2 from the germline V gene are SGHRS and YFSETQ. The CDR3 has 15 amino acids. The DNA for the CDR3 is TGCGCCAGCAGCATAGGACAAGAGCGTAATTCACCCCTCCACTTT. Translated: CASSIGQERNSPLHF.

This clonotype appeared once. This rearrangement joins TRBV20-1 to TRBJ2-5; TRBD2 matches 8 bases. CDR1 DFQATT and CDR2 SNEGSKA come from the germline V gene (reference sequence). V lost 5 bases, J lost 5 bases, and 10 bases stayed unmatched. The CDR3 covers 14 residues. The CDR3 is CSAQQAGVRETQYF. The CDR3 region has the DNA TGCAGTGCTCAACAAGCGGGAGTAAGGGAGACCCAGTACTTC.

There are many counts of this clonotype. V is TRBV7-7 and J is TRBJ2-1, with D possibly being TRBD2 (5 bases). The CDR3 loop spans 15 amino acids. The V gene lost 5 bases and the J gene lost 7 bases, with 18 bases spanning the gap. Germline CDR1 SSHAT, CDR2 FNYEAQ (reference sequence). The CDR3 DNA sequence: TGTGCCAGCAGCCCCTCCCCCACTAGATGGAATGAGCAGTTCTTC. It encodes CASSPSPTRWNEQFF.

This clonotype was observed a few times. The gene calls are TRBV12-3 or TRBV12-4 and TRBJ1-5; the D gene is possibly TRBD1 (5 bases). The CDR3 consists of 14 residues. V was cut by 4 bases and J by 7 bases, with 14 bases left in between. The CDR3 is CASSSGGGRQPQHF. The CDR3 coding sequence is TGTGCCAGCAGTTCGGGTGGGGGGAGGCAGCCCCAGCATTTT.

In its sample, this clonotype was seen a few times. The chain couples TRBV18 to TRBJ2-5; a possible D gene is TRBD1 (5 bases). V dropped 3 bases and J dropped 1 base, with 9 bases sitting between them. Germline V CDR1 and CDR2: KGHSH, LQKENI. The CDR3 extends over 14 amino acids. The CDR3 reads CASSPETAQETQYF. The CDR3 DNA is TGTGCCAGCTCACCTGAGACAGCCCAAGAGACCCAGTACTTC.

The chain is built from TRBV7-9 and TRBJ1-5; D call uncertain. Deletions cut 5 bases from V and 0 bases from J, with 11 bases between. CDR1 is SEHNR, CDR2 FQNEAQ, per germline (reference sequence). The CDR3 runs 15 residues. DNA of the CDR3: TGTGCCAGCAGCCAGCATGACGATAGCAATCAGCCCCAGCATTTT. Its protein product is CASSQHDDSNQPQHF.

V gene TRBV20-1 combines with J gene TRBJ2-2; no reliable D call. The CDR3 runs to 18 residues. Germline V gene sequence: CDR1 DFQATT, CDR2 SNEGSKA (reference sequence). Trimming shortened V by 0 bases and J by 8 bases, and 25 bases separated the two germline ends. The DNA for the CDR3 is TGCAGTGCTAGAGATTATGGGCCCTCATCCCACTTCAGAGGGGAGCTGTTTTTT. Translation: CSARDYGPSSHFRGELFF.

The chain is built from TRBV6-1 and TRBJ1-3; TRBD1 is a possible D gene (5 bases). Trimming cost V 5 bases and J 0 bases, with 14 bases left between them. Germline V lookup: CDR1 MNHNS, CDR2 SASEGT. The CDR3 is 16 amino acids. This CDR3 reads CASSTGWGVSGNTIYF. The CDR3 DNA follows: TGTGCCAGCAGTACCGGATGGGGGGTCTCTGGAAACACCATATATTTT.

The table lists this clonotype with a few counts. The CDR3 reads CASSQDGTGLSYNEQFF. The CDR3 DNA is TGTGCCAGCAGCCAAGATGGAACAGGCCTTTCATACAATGAGCAGTTCTTC. This chain connects TRBV14 to TRBJ2-1; TRBD1 is a possible D gene (5 bases). V was cut by 0 bases and J by 4 bases, with 16 bases left in between. The CDR3 totals 17 residues. The germline V gene has CDR1 SGHDN and CDR2 FVKESK. Variable domain in full (rest from reference TRBV14 and TRBJ2-1): EAGVTQFPSHSVIEKGQTVTLRCDPISGHDNLYWYRRVMGKEIKFLLHFVKESKQDESGMPNNRFLAERTGGTYSTLKVQPAELEDSGVYFCASSQDGTGLSYNEQFFGPGTRLTVL.

This clonotype was counted a few times. The CDR3 loop is CASSQTYYNEQFF. The CDR3 nucleotides read TGTGCCAGCAGCCAGACCTACTACAATGAGCAGTTCTTC. This chain joins TRBV25-1 and TRBJ2-1; no definite D call. CDR1 is MGHDK and CDR2 is SYGVNS in the germline V gene. CDR3 size: 13 residues. The V and J ends lost 6 bases and 3 bases respectively, with 9 bases between them.

V is TRBV20-1 and J is TRBJ1-1; D ambiguous. The germline V and J ends were trimmed by 5 bases and 4 bases, with 11 bases remaining between them. Germline loops: CDR1 DFQATT, CDR2 SNEGSKA (reference sequence). The CDR3 is 12 residues long. The CDR3 DNA reads TGCAGTGCTCGAGGACCGGTCACTGAAGCTTTCTTT. Protein sequence: CSARGPVTEAFF.

This clonotype was counted ten times or more. The CDR3: CASSATSGTYNEQFF. The CDR3 DNA follows: TGTGCCAGCAGTGCGACTAGCGGGACTTACAATGAGCAGTTCTTC. The rearrangement uses TRBV6-2 or TRBV6-3 and TRBJ2-1, with TRBD2 identical over 11 bases. There are 15 residues in the CDR3. The V gene's germline CDR1 is MNHEY and CDR2 SVGEGT. V was clipped by 5 bases and J by 4 bases; unmatched bases: 4.

This chain connects TRBV3-1 to TRBJ2-1; 8 nucleotides agree with TRBD2. Trimming at V came to 5 bases and at J to 6 bases, leaving 9 bases not matched to a gene. CDR1 and CDR2 from the germline V gene are LGHDT and YNNKEL (reference sequence). This CDR3 region has 15 residues. The CDR3 is CASSYGRALGNEQFF. CDR3 in DNA: TGTGCCAGCAGCTACGGGAGGGCCCTTGGCAATGAGCAGTTCTTC.

The gene calls are TRBV7-2 and TRBJ2-7; D is undetermined. V was trimmed by 2 bases and J by 1 base, leaving 21 bases between them. The CDR3 runs to 18 residues. Germline CDR1 SGHTA, CDR2 FQGNSA. CDR3 sequence (DNA): TGTGCCAGCAGCTTAACCCTACAGATTTCCATAGGGTCCTACGAGCAGTACTTC. Amino acids: CASSLTLQISIGSYEQYF.